This paragraph covers one T cell receptor (beta chain) sequence. In its sample, this clonotype was seen a few times. This clone's antigen is unknown. No qualities accompany the bases; no much larger clone lies one base away. These data are taken from a study of T-cell memory formation after mild COVID-19 (dated by TCRdb to 2020 to 2022). At the level of the whole study: Most TCR sequence clusters were specific to one of the two donors. Two young, previously healthy adult volunteers made up the cohort, one male and one female. In a couple of donors, T-cell clones that expanded and contracted after mild COVID-19 were followed by sequencing TCRalpha and TCRbeta repertoires longitudinally.

The run used an Illumina NovaSeq 6000. TCRalpha and TCRbeta cDNA libraries were built by 5'RACE with constant-segment primers, adding sample barcodes and unique molecular identifiers. RNA was extracted from every sample with Trizol reagent. Library amplification was performed in two PCR steps, and a second sample barcode and Illumina TruSeq adapters were introduced in the second step. Sequencing of libraries was performed on an Illumina NovaSeq with 2 x 150 bp paired-end reads. In the original analysis: The reads were demultiplexed and collapsed into UMI-guided consensus sequences using migec v1.2.7. Using mixcr v2.1.11, UMI consensuses were aligned to TRA and TRB V and J templates and then assembled into clonotypes. A clonotype was counted as expanded or contracted only if both edgeR and NoisET called the change significant, with noise models trained on biological replicates. For edgeR calls, the thresholds were a false discovery rate-adjusted p below 0.01 and a log2 fold-change of 1. As an exploratory analysis of dynamics, max-normalized trajectories of the 1000 most abundant clonotypes were examined with PCA combined with hierarchical clustering. Separately sequenced CD4+ and CD8+ repertoires were used to assign a CD4 or CD8 phenotype to each responding clone. Using fastp trimming at Q25 and MiXCR clonotype assembly, TCRdb reanalyzed the public sequencing data and kept in-frame beta chains. One record per CDR3 amino acid sequence lists the most common genes and DNA. The authors' filters were not applied to this entry. The sample contains roughly 160,000 distinct CDR3 sequences, 11% of them found a single time. The top ten hold approximately 3.4% of the sample.

Trimming takes 5 bases off V and 7 bases off J; junction bases not matched to a gene: 8. The CDR3 covers 14 residues, taking in both the cysteine and the phenylalanine. Of all the DNA, just the CDR3 is kept, 42 bases in frame from base 1. The germline V gene provides CDR1 ENHRY and CDR2 SYGVKD. PBMCs were isolated by Ficoll-Paque density gradient centrifugation. The full study reports these points: The study included only a couple of mild cases, and larger cohorts that include severe cases with pre-infection samples were judged to be necessary. The detection of some responding clones in pre-infection memory suggests that pre-existing cross-reactive memory T cells joined the SARS-CoV-2 response. The second-wave clones that peaked on day 37 were not confirmed to be SARS-CoV-2 specific. Contracting CD4+ clones were located mainly in the CM and EM memory subsets, whereas CD8+ clones were found to be enriched in EMRA. Clones contracting from day 15 to 85 had balanced CD4/CD8 phenotypes, while a second wave expanding from day 15 to 37 was biased towards CD4+.

The chain couples TRBV10-3 to TRBJ1-2; the central 9 bases match TRBD1. The sequencing sample was made of PBMCs or a T cell subset sorted from them (not recorded which). This TCR was sampled from a man between 18 and 29 years old who had mild COVID-19 (a few samples of this study predate the infection). The sample titles of this study are shuffled in the database, so cell type and time point are left out; the donor was told from shared clones. At the DNA level, the sequence is TGTGCCATCAGTCCGGGACAGGGAATCAGTGGCTACACCTTC. It codes for CAISPGQGISGYTF.